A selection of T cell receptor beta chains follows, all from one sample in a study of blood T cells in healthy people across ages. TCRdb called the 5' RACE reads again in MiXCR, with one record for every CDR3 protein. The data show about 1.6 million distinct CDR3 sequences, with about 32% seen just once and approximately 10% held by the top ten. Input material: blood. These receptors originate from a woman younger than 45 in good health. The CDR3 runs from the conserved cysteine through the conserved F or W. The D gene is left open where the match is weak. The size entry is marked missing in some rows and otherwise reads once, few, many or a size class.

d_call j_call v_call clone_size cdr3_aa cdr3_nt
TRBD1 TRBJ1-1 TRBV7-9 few CASYRQGSNTEAFF TGTGCCAGCTACCGACAGGGATCAAACACTGAAGCTTTCTTT
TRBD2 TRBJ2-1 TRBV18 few CASSPRGLAGGSSYNEQFF TGTGCCAGCTCACCCCGGGGACTAGCGGGAGGGAGCTCCTACAATGAGCAGTTCTTC
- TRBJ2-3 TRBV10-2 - CASSENRARNTQYF TGCGCCAGCAGTGAGAATAGGGCGCGGAATACGCAGTATTTT
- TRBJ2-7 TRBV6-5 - CASSYDINYEQYF TGTGCCAGCAGTTACGATATCAACTACGAGCAGTACTTC
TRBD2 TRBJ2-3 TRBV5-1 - CASSLSLSRGGTDTQYF TGCGCCAGCAGCTTGTCCCTCTCGCGGGGGGGCACAGATACGCAGTATTTT
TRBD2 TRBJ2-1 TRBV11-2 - CASSSYSGSRGEQFF TGTGCCAGCAGCTCATATAGCGGGAGCCGAGGAGAGCAGTTCTTC
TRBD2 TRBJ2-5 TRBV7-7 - CASRRGTSGEETQYF TGTGCCAGCAGACGAGGGACTAGCGGAGAAGAGACCCAGTACTTC
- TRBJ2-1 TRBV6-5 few CASSFSLDTWSMNNEQFF TGTGCCAGCAGTTTTTCCCTGGACACCTGGTCCATGAACAATGAGCAGTTCTTC
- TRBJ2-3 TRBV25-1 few CASGQGGTIGDTQYF TGTGCCAGCGGTCAGGGGGGGACGATCGGGGATACGCAGTATTTT
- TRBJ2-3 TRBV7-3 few CASSPLGESADTQYF TGTGCCAGCAGCCCCCTCGGGGAATCGGCAGATACGCAGTATTTT
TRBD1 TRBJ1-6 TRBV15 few CATSRDWTGSNSPLHF TGTGCCACCAGCAGAGATTGGACAGGGTCTAATTCACCCCTCCACTTT
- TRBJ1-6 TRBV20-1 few CSAREGGSSYNSPLHF TGCAGTGCTAGAGAAGGTGGCAGCTCCTATAATTCACCCCTCCACTTT
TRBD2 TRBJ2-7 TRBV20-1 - CSARDRTASGRALENEQYF TGCAGTGCTAGAGATAGAACTGCTAGCGGGAGGGCCTTGGAAAACGAGCAGTACTTC
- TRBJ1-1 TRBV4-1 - CASSQRTSRTEAFF TGCGCCAGCAGCCAACGGACGTCTCGAACTGAAGCTTTCTTT
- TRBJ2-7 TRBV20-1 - CSAVGPPRLDEQYF TGCAGTGCTGTTGGGCCTCCGAGGTTGGACGAGCAGTACTTC
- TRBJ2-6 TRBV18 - CASSQTTGSLSSGANVLTF TGTGCCAGCTCACAAACCACAGGGTCTTTGTCCTCTGGGGCCAACGTCCTGACTTTC